These 27 T cell receptor beta chains were sequenced from one sample in a study of blood T cells in healthy people across ages. Through a sample-barcoded 5' primer and a J-beta primer mix, a second PCR was run for roughly 7 to 11 cycles. TCRdb reprocessed the 5' RACE reads via MiXCR and lists one record per CDR3 protein. The sample records roughly 1.9 million distinct CDR3 sequences, 39% being singletons. Sequencing was performed on blood. The source is a human donor in good health.

Only a few counts were recorded for this clonotype. The chain links TRBV6-1 to TRBJ1-2, with unresolved D. Deletions cut 6 bases from V and 7 bases from J, with 6 bases between. The CDR3 covers 10 residues. CDR1 is MNHNS and CDR2 is SASEGT in the germline V gene. Here the CDR3 reads CASSLTGYTF. CDR3 bases: TGTGCCAGCAGCTTGACTGGCTACACCTTC.

The chain couples TRBV4-2 to TRBJ2-5; 7 positions match TRBD1. V lost 2 bases and J lost 3; bases outside the gene matches: 3. This CDR3 region has 14 residues. CDR1 is LGHNA and CDR2 is YNFKEQ in the germline V gene. CDR3 coding DNA: TGTGCCAGCAGCCAAATGACAGGGAAAGAGACCCAGTACTTC. Protein: CASSQMTGKETQYF.

This clonotype was counted ten times or more. V and J are TRBV12-3 or TRBV12-4 and TRBJ1-2, with 7 bases lining up with TRBD1. The CDR3 has 15 amino acids. Trimming took 5 bases from V and 6 from J; bases not matched to a gene: 12. CDR3 in amino acids: CASSPRQGSSDGYTF. Here the CDR3 DNA reads TGTGCCAGCAGTCCCCGACAGGGATCTTCGGATGGCTACACCTTC.

This clonotype was detected only once. V is TRBV27 and J is TRBJ2-1; D is unresolved. V lost 4 bases to trimming and J lost 5 bases, with 9 bases between them. The CDR3 loop spans 13 amino acids. Germline V gene lookup returns CDR1 MNHEY and CDR2 SMNVEV (reference sequence). In DNA form, the CDR3 reads TGTGCCAGCAGTTGGTCCTACAACAATGAGCAGTTCTTC. It is translated as CASSWSYNNEQFF.

The chain carries TRBV20-1 and TRBJ2-1, with 8 bases that match TRBD1. CDR3 length equals 16 residues. Germline V gene lookup returns CDR1 DFQATT and CDR2 SNEGSKA (reference sequence). Trimming at V came to 0 bases and at J to 6 bases, leaving 10 bases not matched to a gene. Here the CDR3 DNA reads TGCAGTGCTAGAGATCGACGACAGGGGTTGGTCAATGAGCAGTTCTTC. It yields the protein CSARDRRQGLVNEQFF.

This clonotype was counted many times. This chain joins TRBV7-9 and TRBJ1-4; D remains unclear. The CDR3 consists of 13 residues. Deletions cut 1 base from V and 5 bases from J, with 5 bases between. Germline CDR1 reads SEHNR; CDR2 reads FQNEAQ (reference sequence). CDR3 sequence: CASSLDWNEKLFF. Here the CDR3 DNA reads TGTGCCAGCAGCTTAGACTGGAATGAAAAACTGTTTTTT.

The V and J genes are TRBV10-3 and TRBJ2-2; no reliable D call. The CDR3 totals 14 residues. Germline loops: CDR1 ENHRY, CDR2 SYGVKD. The V gene lost 4 bases and the J gene lost 2 bases, with 8 bases spanning the gap. CDR3 residues: CAISGLKNTGELFF. CDR3 bases: TGTGCCATCAGTGGGCTGAAAAACACCGGGGAGCTGTTTTTT.

This clonotype was found a few times. The CDR3 spells CASSPGQGINSPLHF. As DNA, the CDR3 is TGCGCCAGCAGCCCTGGACAGGGGATCAATTCACCCCTCCACTTT. The V gene is TRBV4-1, the J gene TRBJ1-6, with TRBD1 matching 9 bases. CDR1 and CDR2 from the germline V gene are MGHRA and YSYEKL. With V trimmed by 4 bases and J by 7 bases, 5 bases remained unmatched. The CDR3 totals 15 residues.

This clonotype was observed at least ten times. DNA of the CDR3: TGTGCCAGCAGTTTCCCCGGGGGCGAGCAGTTCTTC. Amino acid sequence: CASSFPGGEQFF. The chain carries TRBV7-2 and TRBJ2-1; the D gene could be TRBD1 or TRBD2 (6 bases each). Germline CDR1 and CDR2: SGHTA and FQGNSA. V lost 6 bases to trimming and J lost 10 bases, with 13 bases between them. The CDR3 spans 12 residues.

This clonotype has at least ten counts. This chain joins TRBV18 and TRBJ2-5, with D unclear. V lost 8 bases, J lost 4 bases, and 11 bases lay in between. The CDR3 totals 12 residues. The germline gives CDR1 KGHSH, CDR2 LQKENI. The CDR3 region is CASSPRGETQYF. The CDR3 region has the DNA TGTGCCAGCAGTCCCCGCGGAGAGACCCAGTACTTC.

The chain has TRBV5-1 and TRBJ1-5, with D tentatively TRBD1 (5 bases). CDR1 and CDR2 from the germline V gene are SGHRS and YFSETQ. CDR3 size: 15 residues. V shed 2 bases and J shed 3 bases, with 12 bases lying between them. CDR3 nucleotides: TGCGCCAGCAGCTTAGGGATTGGGGCCAATCAGCCCCAGCATTTT. Translating it yields CASSLGIGANQPQHF.

CDR3 sequence (DNA): TGCAGTGCTAGAGATCAATACCAGGTGGACATTCAGTACTTC. The encoded protein is CSARDQYQVDIQYF. The chain has TRBV20-1 and TRBJ2-4; D is unclear. There are 14 residues in the CDR3. Deletions cut 0 bases from V and 8 bases from J, with 14 bases between. Germline CDR1 is DFQATT and CDR2 is SNEGSKA (reference sequence).

CDR3 DNA: TGCAGTGCTGTAAGAGCGGGACTAGCGATCAACAATGAGCAGTTCTTC. It specifies CSAVRAGLAINNEQFF. The rearrangement uses TRBV20-1 and TRBJ2-1, with 10 positions matching TRBD2. The CDR3 consists of 16 residues. Trimming cost V 5 bases and J 5 bases; bases outside gene matches: 12. In germline, CDR1 is DFQATT, CDR2 SNEGSKA (reference sequence).

This clonotype appeared a few times. The chain employs TRBV5-1 and TRBJ1-6, with 7 bases aligning to TRBD1. CDR1 and CDR2 (germline): SGHRS, YFSETQ. The CDR3 covers 14 residues. V shed 0 bases and J 10 bases; nucleotides not matched to a gene: 4. The CDR3 DNA follows: TGCGCCAGCAGCTTGGGGGCAGGGGGGTCACCCCTCCACTTT. As protein: CASSLGAGGSPLHF. Full variable domain (rest looked up from reference TRBV5-1 and TRBJ1-6): KAGVTQTPRYLIKTRGQQVTLSCSPISGHRSVSWYQQTPGQGLQFLFEYFSETQRNKGNFPGRFSGRQFSNSRSEMNVSTLELGDSALYLCASSLGAGGSPLHFGNGTRLTVT.

The chain uses TRBV4-3 and TRBJ2-7, with D unresolved. This CDR3 has 16 amino acids. The germline V gene encodes CDR1 LGHNA and CDR2 YSLEER. Trimming took off 0 bases at V and 3 bases at J, with 15 bases between the two ends. In DNA form, the CDR3 reads TGCGCCAGCAGCCAAGACGTCGCAGGTACCTTCTACGAGCAGTACTTC. Translating gives CASSQDVAGTFYEQYF.

V usage is TRBV4-2 and J usage is TRBJ2-7, with 7 positions matching TRBD2. V trimming: 1 base; J trimming: 5 bases; junction bases outside the gene matches: 8. Germline assignment: CDR1 LGHNA and CDR2 YNFKEQ. This CDR3 contains 15 residues. The CDR3 spells CASSQVQGGEDEQYF. The CDR3, as DNA: TGTGCCAGCAGCCAAGTCCAGGGAGGGGAGGACGAGCAGTACTTC.

V is TRBV20-1 and J is TRBJ2-3; D uncertain. Trimming left V 3 bases short and J 6 bases short, with 7 bases between. This CDR3 region has 11 residues. Germline CDR1 reads DFQATT; CDR2 reads SNEGSKA (reference sequence). The CDR3 reads CSASYGDTQYF. DNA for the CDR3: TGCAGTGCTAGCTACGGGGATACGCAGTATTTT.

This clonotype was picked up a small number of times. V usage is TRBV7-9 and J usage is TRBJ2-6; D uncertain. The germline V and J ends were trimmed by 5 bases and 1 base, with 9 bases remaining between them. The CDR3 is 15 residues long. CDR1 SEHNR and CDR2 FQNEAQ come from the germline V gene (reference sequence). CDR3 protein: CASSRSLSGANVLTF. DNA for the CDR3: TGTGCCAGCAGCCGATCGTTATCTGGGGCCAACGTCCTGACTTTC.

This clonotype was recorded only once. Given a much more abundant clone one base away, this may be a read error. Here the CDR3 DNA reads TGTGCCAGCAGTTTATCGGTTTTCCACACAGATACGCAGTGTTTT. Amino acid sequence: CASSLSVFHTDTQCF. V is TRBV28 and J is TRBJ2-3; no firm D call. CDR1 and CDR2 from the germline V gene are MDHEN and SYDVKM. CDR3 length: 15 residues.

The rearrangement links TRBV7-3 to TRBJ2-3; D not resolved. The V end lost 2 bases, the J end lost 5 bases, and 8 bases lay between the germline ends. This CDR3 is built from 13 residues. The germline CDR1 and CDR2 sequences are SGHTA and FQGTGA. CDR3 coding DNA: TGTGCCAGCAGCTTAGAGGTTCTAGATACGCAGTATTTT. This gives the protein CASSLEVLDTQYF.

This chain uses TRBV27 with TRBJ1-1, with a tentative D call TRBD1 (6 bases). V lost 3 bases and J lost 7, with 12 bases in between. The CDR3 covers 13 residues. CDR1 is MNHEY, CDR2 SMNVEV, per germline (reference sequence). The CDR3 protein is CASSFRRGGEAFF. The CDR3 DNA follows: TGTGCCAGCAGTTTCCGCAGGGGCGGTGAAGCTTTCTTT.

The V call is TRBV7-8, the J call TRBJ2-4; TRBD2 matches at 8 bases. CDR1 and CDR2 from the germline V gene are SGHVS and FQNEAQ. The CDR3 contains 15 residues. J gave up 2 bases and V 5 bases, and 5 bases lay outside the gene matches. CDR3 nucleotides: TGTGCCAGCAGCCTGGCGGGGGGTCCCAAAAACATTCAGTACTTC. This translates into CASSLAGGPKNIQYF. The variable domain in full, completed from reference TRBV7-8 and TRBJ2-4, reads GAGVSQSPRYKVAKRGQDVALRCDPISGHVSLFWYQQALGQGPEFLTYFQNEAQLDKSGLPSDRFFAERPEGSVSTLKIQRTQQEDSAVYLCASSLAGGPKNIQYFGAGTRLSVL.

The CDR3 region is CASSRKTGSSYEQYF. CDR3 coding DNA: TGCGCCAGCAGCAGAAAGACAGGATCCTCCTACGAGCAGTACTTC. The V and J genes are TRBV4-3 and TRBJ2-7, with D maybe TRBD1 (6 bases). The CDR3 covers 15 residues. V dropped 5 bases and J dropped 0 bases, with 14 bases sitting between them. Looked up from germline, CDR1 is LGHNA and CDR2 is YSLEER.

The chain recombines TRBV2 with TRBJ2-1; 7 nucleotides line up with TRBD2. This CDR3 comprises 16 residues. The junction had 6 bases not matched to a gene; V was cut back by 4 bases and J by 0 bases. CDR1 is SNHLY and CDR2 is FYNNEI in the germline V gene. The CDR3 reads CASSVSAGFSYNEQFF. The CDR3 DNA is TGTGCCAGCAGTGTTTCAGCGGGGTTCTCCTACAATGAGCAGTTCTTC. The full variable domain, with the rest looked up from reference TRBV2 and TRBJ2-1, is EPEVTQTPSHQVTQMGQEVILRCVPISNHLYFYWYRQILGQKVEFLVSFYNNEISEKSEIFDDQFSVERPDGSNFTLKIRSTKLEDSAMYFCASSVSAGFSYNEQFFGPGTRLTVL.

The table lists this clonotype with a few counts. The CDR3 DNA follows: TGTGCCAGCAGTCCGCGTGATTGGGGGGGCTACACCTTC. Amino acids: CASSPRDWGGYTF. The rearrangement links TRBV12-3 or TRBV12-4 to TRBJ1-2; maybe TRBD1 (5 bases). This CDR3 is built from 13 residues. Between the trimmed V and J ends, which lost 5 bases and 8 bases, there was a span of 15 bases.

This clonotype was seen a few times. The V gene is TRBV11-2, the J gene TRBJ2-5; no firm D call. The CDR3 consists of 15 residues. V lost 2 bases and J 1 base, leaving 11 bases between the germline ends. The germline V gene encodes CDR1 SGHAT and CDR2 FQNNGV. The CDR3 is CASSLKWTAQETQYF. The CDR3 DNA follows: TGTGCCAGCAGCTTAAAGTGGACGGCCCAAGAGACCCAGTACTTC.

The chain couples TRBV6-1 to TRBJ1-4; D not resolved. Germline assignment: CDR1 MNHNS and CDR2 SASEGT. This CDR3 region has 15 residues. The V gene lost 2 bases and the J gene lost 5 bases, with 12 bases spanning the gap. CDR3 protein: CASSESRQANEKLFF. The CDR3 DNA reads TGTGCCAGCAGTGAAAGTCGTCAAGCGAATGAAAAACTGTTTTTT.